This T cell receptor (beta chain) was recovered during a study of cytomegalovirus exposure and HLA in healthy donors. The overall study: The early release's HLA-typed donors yielded about 85 million unique TCRs. The study's findings and limits: Accurate HLA-A and HLA-B prediction from TCR beta sequences was reported for most subjects. Many donors shared some public TCRs, even though most TCR sequences were rare. Later work found most CMV-associated TCR beta chains apparently HLA-restricted.

With V trimmed by 7 bases and J by 9 bases, 11 bases remained unmatched. This CDR3 spans 14 amino acids. Germline V CDR1 and CDR2: SGHNT, YYREEE (reference sequence). To note about this clone: Its antigen remains unknown.

60 Vbeta and 13 Jbeta primers were used in PCR. Some clones are missing from TCRdb's copy, which holds only in-frame ones; the method was immunoSEQ multiplex PCR. The repertoire consists of a few hundred thousand clones, with around nine tenths occurring once and the leading ten covering about 1.7%. The chain has TRBV5-4 and TRBJ2-1; 9 bases are shared with TRBD2. This TCR derives from a girl aged 2 to 9 in good health and CMV-seronegative. Sequenced: PBMCs. DNA for the CDR3: TGTGCCAGCGGGGCGTGGGGACTAGCTGGTGAGCAGTTCTTC. This encodes CASGAWGLAGEQFF.